This T cell receptor beta chain is from a study of blood T cell repertoires in COVID-19. Profiled with immunoSEQ multiplex PCR; TCRdb holds only in-frame clones, not every one. The repertoire holds over 350,000 clones, with about nine tenths as singletons. Trimming pared 3 bases from V and 8 bases from J, leaving 17 bases between. Looked up from germline, CDR1 is SGHRS and CDR2 is YFSETQ. CDR3 length equals 14 residues. Contact with a PCR-confirmed or clinician-diagnosed COVID-19 case occurred within 2 weeks of entry. The J gene is TRBJ1-2, the V gene TRBV5-1; a possible D gene is TRBD1 (5 bases). Material for sequencing was PBMCs or T cells enriched from blood (not recorded which). This clonotype was obtained from a woman between 40 and 50 years old who had been exposed to COVID-19. DNA for the CDR3: TGCGCCAGCAGCTCGGTCCAGGGTTTAACCGGCTACACCTTC. Its translation is CASSSVQGLTGYTF.